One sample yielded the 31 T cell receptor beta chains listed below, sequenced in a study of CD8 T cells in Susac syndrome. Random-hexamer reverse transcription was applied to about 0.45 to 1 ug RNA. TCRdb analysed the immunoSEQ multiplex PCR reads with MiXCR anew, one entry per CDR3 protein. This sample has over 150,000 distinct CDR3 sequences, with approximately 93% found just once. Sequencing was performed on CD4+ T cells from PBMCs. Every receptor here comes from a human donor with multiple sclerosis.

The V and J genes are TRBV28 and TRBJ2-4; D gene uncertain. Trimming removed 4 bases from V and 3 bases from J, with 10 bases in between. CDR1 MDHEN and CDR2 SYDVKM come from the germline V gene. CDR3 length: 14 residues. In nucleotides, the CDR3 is TGTGCCAGCAGTTCGAATATAGGCAAAAACATTCAGTACTTC. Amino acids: CASSSNIGKNIQYF. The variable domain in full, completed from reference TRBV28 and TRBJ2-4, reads DVKVTQSSRYLVKRTGEKVFLECVQDMDHENMFWYRQDPGLGLRLIYFSYDVKMKEKGDIPEGYSVSREKKERFSLILESASTNQTSMYLCASSSNIGKNIQYFGAGTRLSVL.

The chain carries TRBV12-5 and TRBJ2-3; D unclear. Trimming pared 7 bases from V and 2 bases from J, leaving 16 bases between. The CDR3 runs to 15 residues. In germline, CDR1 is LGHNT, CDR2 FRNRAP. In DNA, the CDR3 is TGTGCTAGTGTAGGGCCCTCGGATCACACAGATACGCAGTATTTT. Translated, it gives CASVGPSDHTDTQYF.

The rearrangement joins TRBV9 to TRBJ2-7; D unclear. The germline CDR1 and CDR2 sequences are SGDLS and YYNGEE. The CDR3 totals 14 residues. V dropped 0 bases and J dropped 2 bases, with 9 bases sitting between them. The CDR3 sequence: CASSVDSSPYEQYF. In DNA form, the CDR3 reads TGTGCCAGCAGCGTAGATAGCAGTCCCTACGAGCAGTACTTC.

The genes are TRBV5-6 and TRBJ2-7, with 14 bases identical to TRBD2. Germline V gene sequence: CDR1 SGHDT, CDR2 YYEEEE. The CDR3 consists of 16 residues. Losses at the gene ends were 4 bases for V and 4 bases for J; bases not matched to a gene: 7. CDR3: CASSTRLAGGKYEQYF. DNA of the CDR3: TGTGCCAGCAGCACCAGACTAGCGGGAGGGAAATACGAGCAGTACTTC.

For the CDR3, the DNA is TGTGCCAGCAGTCGCTCCTACGAGCAGTACTTC. Translated: CASSRSYEQYF. V gene TRBV2 combines with J gene TRBJ2-7; D is unresolved. The CDR3 is 11 amino acids. V gave up 5 bases and J gave up 0 bases, with 2 bases separating them. Germline CDR1 and CDR2: SNHLY and FYNNEI.

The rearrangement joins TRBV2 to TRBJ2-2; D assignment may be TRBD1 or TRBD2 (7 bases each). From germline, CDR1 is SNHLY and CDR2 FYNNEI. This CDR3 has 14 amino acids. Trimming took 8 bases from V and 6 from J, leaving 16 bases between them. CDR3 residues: CASVQGRVSGELFF. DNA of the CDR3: TGTGCCAGCGTACAGGGGAGGGTTTCCGGGGAGCTGTTTTTT.

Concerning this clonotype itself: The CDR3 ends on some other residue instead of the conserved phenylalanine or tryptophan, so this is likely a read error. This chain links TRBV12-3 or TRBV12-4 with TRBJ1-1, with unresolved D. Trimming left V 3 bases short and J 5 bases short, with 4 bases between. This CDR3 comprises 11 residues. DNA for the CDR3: TGTGCCAGCAGTTTCCGGACTGAAGCTTTCCTT. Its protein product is CASSFRTEAFL.

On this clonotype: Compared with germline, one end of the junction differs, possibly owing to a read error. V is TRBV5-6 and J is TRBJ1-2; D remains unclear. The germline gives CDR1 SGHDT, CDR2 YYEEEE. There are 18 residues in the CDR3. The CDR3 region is CASSGWGARVYNSPPAIF. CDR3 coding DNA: TGTGCCAGCAGCGGGTGGGGAGCGCGGGTTTACAATTCACCTCCCGCGATATTC.

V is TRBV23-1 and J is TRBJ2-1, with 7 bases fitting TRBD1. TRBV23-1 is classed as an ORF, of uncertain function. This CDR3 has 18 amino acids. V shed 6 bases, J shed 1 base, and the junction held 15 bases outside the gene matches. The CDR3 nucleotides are TGCGCCAGCAGGCGGACAGGAATGGCCCGAGTGTCCTACAATGAGCAGTTCTTC. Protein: CASRRTGMARVSYNEQFF.

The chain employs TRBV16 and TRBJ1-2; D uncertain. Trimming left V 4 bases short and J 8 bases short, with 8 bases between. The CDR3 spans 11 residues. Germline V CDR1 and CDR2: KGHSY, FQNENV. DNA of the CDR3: TGTGCCAGCAGCCCTCATCAAGGCTACACCTTC. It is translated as CASSPHQGYTF.

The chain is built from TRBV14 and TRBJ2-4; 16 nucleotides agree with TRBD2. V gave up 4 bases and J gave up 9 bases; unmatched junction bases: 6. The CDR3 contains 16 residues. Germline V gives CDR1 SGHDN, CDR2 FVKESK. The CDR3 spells CASSPGTSGRAVIQYF. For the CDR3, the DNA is TGTGCCAGCAGCCCTGGGACTAGCGGGAGGGCCGTCATTCAGTACTTC. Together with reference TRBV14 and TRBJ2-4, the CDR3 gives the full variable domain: EAGVTQFPSHSVIEKGQTVTLRCDPISGHDNLYWYRRVMGKEIKFLLHFVKESKQDESGMPNNRFLAERTGGTYSTLKVQPAELEDSGVYFCASSPGTSGRAVIQYFGAGTRLSVL.

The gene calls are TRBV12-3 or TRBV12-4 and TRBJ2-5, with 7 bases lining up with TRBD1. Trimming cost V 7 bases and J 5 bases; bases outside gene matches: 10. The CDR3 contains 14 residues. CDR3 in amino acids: CASNLDRRLETQYF. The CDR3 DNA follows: TGTGCCAGCAACCTGGACAGGAGGCTCGAGACCCAGTACTTC.

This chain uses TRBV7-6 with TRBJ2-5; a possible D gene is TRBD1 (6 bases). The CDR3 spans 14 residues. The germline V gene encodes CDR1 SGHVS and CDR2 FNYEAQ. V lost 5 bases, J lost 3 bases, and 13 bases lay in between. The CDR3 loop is CASSPQGMKETQYF. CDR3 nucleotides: TGTGCCAGCAGCCCCCAGGGGATGAAAGAGACCCAGTACTTC.

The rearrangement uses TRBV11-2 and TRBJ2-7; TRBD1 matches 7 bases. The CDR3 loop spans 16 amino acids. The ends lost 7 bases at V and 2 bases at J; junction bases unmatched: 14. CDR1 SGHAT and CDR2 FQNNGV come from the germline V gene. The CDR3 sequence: CASTPIPTGITYEQYF. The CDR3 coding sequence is TGTGCCAGCACCCCCATCCCGACAGGGATCACCTACGAGCAGTACTTC.

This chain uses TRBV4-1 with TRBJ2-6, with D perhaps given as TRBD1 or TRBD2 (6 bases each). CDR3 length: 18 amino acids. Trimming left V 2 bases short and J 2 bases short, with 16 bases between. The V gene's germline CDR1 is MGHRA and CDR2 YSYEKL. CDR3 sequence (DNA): TGCGCCAGCAGCCAATCGGGGTGGGGGGCGCCTGGGGCCAACGTCCTGACTTTC. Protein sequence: CASSQSGWGAPGANVLTF.

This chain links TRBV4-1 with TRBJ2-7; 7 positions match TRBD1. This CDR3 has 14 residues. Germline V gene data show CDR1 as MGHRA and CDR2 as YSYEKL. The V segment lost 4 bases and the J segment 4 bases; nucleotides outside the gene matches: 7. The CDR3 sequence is CASSPADRVYEQYF. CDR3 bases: TGCGCCAGCAGCCCGGCTGACAGGGTATACGAGCAGTACTTC.

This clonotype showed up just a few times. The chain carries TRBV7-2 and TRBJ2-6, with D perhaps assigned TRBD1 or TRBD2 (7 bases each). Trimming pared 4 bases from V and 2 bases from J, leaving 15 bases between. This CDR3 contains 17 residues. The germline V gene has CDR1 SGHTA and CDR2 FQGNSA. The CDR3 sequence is CASSSQGGRAGANVLTF. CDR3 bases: TGTGCCAGCAGCTCGCAGGGGGGGCGGGCTGGGGCCAACGTCCTGACTTTC.

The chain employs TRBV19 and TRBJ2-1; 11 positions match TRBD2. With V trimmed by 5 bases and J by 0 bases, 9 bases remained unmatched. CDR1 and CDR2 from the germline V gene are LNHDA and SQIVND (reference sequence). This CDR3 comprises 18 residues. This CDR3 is CASSVSGGARSSYNEQFF. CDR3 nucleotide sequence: TGTGCCAGTAGTGTTAGCGGGGGGGCCAGGAGCTCCTACAATGAGCAGTTCTTC.

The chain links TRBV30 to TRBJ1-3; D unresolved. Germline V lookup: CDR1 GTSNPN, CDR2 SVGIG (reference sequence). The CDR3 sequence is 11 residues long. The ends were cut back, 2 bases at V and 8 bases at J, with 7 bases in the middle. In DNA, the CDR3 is TGTGCCTGGAGTCAAGGCTACACCATATATTTT. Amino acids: CAWSQGYTIYF.

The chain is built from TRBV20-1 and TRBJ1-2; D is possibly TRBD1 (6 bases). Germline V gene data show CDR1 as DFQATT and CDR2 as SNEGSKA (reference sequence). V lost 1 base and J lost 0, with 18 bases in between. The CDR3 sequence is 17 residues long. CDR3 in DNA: TGCAGTGCTAGAGGGTATTCAGGGGCACAGGCTAACTATGGCTACACCTTC. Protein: CSARGYSGAQANYGYTF.

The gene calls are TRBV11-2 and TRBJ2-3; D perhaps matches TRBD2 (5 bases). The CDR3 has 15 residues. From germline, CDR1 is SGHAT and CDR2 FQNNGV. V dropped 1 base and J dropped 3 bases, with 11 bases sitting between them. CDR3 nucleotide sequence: TGTGCCAGCAGCTTAGTATTAGCGTATACAGATACGCAGTATTTT. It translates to CASSLVLAYTDTQYF.

The CDR3 DNA follows: TGTGCCAGCAGTTTGGCTGGGACACTGAAAAACATTCAGTACTTC. Translated: CASSLAGTLKNIQYF. V usage is TRBV27 and J usage is TRBJ2-4; D is perhaps TRBD1 (6 bases). CDR1 is MNHEY and CDR2 is SMNVEV in the germline V gene (reference sequence). The CDR3 is made up of 15 amino acids. V lost 3 bases and J lost 4, with 13 bases in between.

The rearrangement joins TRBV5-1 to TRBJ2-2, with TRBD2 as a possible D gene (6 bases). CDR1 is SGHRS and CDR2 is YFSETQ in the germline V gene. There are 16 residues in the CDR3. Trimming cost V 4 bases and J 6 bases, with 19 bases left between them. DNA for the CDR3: TGCGCCAGCAGCGCCCTACCGGGAGCAGCGGCCGGGGAGCTGTTTTTT. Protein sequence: CASSALPGAAAGELFF.

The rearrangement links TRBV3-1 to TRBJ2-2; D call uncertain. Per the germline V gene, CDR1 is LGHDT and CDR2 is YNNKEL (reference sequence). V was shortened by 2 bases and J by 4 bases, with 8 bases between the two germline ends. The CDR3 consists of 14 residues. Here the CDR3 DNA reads TGTGCCAGCAGCCAACGGAGAGTCACCGGGGAGCTGTTTTTT. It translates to CASSQRRVTGELFF.

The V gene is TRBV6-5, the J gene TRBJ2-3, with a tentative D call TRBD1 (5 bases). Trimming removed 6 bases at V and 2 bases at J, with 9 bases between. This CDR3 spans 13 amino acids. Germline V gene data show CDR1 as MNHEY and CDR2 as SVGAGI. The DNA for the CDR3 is TGTGCCAGCAGCAGGGTTCCCACAGATACGCAGTATTTT. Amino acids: CASSRVPTDTQYF.

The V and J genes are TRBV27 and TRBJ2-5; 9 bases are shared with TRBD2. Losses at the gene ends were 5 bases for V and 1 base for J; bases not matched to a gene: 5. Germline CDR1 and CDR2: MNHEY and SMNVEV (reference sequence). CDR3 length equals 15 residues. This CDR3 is CASSPTSGVQETQYF. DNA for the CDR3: TGTGCCAGCAGTCCGACTAGCGGAGTCCAAGAGACCCAGTACTTC.

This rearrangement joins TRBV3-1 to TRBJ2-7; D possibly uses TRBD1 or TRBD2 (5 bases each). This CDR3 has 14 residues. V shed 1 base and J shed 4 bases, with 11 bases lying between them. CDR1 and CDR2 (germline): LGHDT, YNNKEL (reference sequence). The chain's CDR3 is CASSQGGTAYEQYF. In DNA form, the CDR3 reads TGTGCCAGCAGCCAAGGTGGGACGGCTTACGAGCAGTACTTC.

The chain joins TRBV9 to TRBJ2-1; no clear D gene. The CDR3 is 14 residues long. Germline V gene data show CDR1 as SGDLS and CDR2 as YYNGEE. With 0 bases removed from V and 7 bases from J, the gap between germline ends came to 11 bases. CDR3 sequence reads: CASSVESVKNEQFF. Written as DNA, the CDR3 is TGTGCCAGCAGCGTAGAAAGTGTGAAAAATGAGCAGTTCTTC.

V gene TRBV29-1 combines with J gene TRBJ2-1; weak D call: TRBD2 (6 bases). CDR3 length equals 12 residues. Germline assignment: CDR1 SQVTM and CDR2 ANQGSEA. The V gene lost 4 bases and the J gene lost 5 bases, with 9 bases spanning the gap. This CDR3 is CSVVAENNEQFF. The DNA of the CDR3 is TGCAGCGTTGTAGCGGAGAACAATGAGCAGTTCTTC.

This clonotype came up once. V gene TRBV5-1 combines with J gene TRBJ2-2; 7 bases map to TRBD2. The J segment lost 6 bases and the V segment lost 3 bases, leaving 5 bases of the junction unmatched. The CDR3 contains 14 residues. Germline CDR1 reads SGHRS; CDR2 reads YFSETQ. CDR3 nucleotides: TGCGCCAGCAGCTACAGAGCGGGATCCGGGGAGCTGTTTTTT. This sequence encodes CASSYRAGSGELFF.

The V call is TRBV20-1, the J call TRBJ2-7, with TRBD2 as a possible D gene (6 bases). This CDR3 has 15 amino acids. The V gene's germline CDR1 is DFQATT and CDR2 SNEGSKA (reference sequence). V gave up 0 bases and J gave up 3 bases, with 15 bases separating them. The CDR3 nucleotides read TGCAGTGCTAGAGAGTCCTTCCCGGGGGTCTACGAGCAGTACTTC. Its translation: CSARESFPGVYEQYF.